Detailed here is one TCR beta chain. This sample was taken from a study of blood T cell repertoires in COVID-19. Deletions cut 5 bases from V and 4 bases from J, with 17 bases between. Germline loops: CDR1 SEHNR, CDR2 FQNEAQ (reference sequence). CDR3 length equals 15 residues. In the authors' methods: Amplification of reference gene primers was used by the study to estimate nucleated cell counts. Method: immunoSEQ multiplex PCR; TCRdb's copy keeps in-frame clones and lacks some. D and trimming were read from the DNA, whereas the V and J calls and clone size are those reported in that table. The sample includes about 46,000 clones, over 70% of them seen just once.

Sequencing input: peripheral blood. This chain connects TRBV7-9 to TRBJ1-1; D call uncertain. This receptor was obtained from a woman aged 80 or over with acute or convalescent COVID-19. The chain's CDR3 is CASSPPGLMGTEAFF. DNA of the CDR3: TGTGCCAGCAGCCCCCCCGGGTTGATGGGCACTGAAGCTTTCTTT.